Presented here are 30 T cell receptor beta chains from one specimen sequenced in a study of blood T cell repertoires in COVID-19. TCRdb's copy holds only in-frame clones and misses some; the assay was immunoSEQ multiplex PCR. The profile shows over 70,000 clones, roughly 80% of them singletons. Sequenced sample: peripheral blood. These receptors came from a woman aged 80 or older with acute or convalescent COVID-19.

The V gene is TRBV14, the J gene TRBJ2-2; 13 nucleotides line up with TRBD2. CDR3 size: 18 residues. V lost 5 bases to trimming and J lost 3 bases; unmatched junction nucleotides: 9. The germline gives CDR1 SGHDN, CDR2 FVKESK. This CDR3 is CASSTRTSGSTYTGELFF. The CDR3 nucleotides are TGTGCCAGCAGCACCCGGACTAGCGGGAGTACGTACACCGGGGAGCTGTTTTTT.

The sample holds one count of this clone. V and J are TRBV7-2 and TRBJ2-5; 8 positions match TRBD2. Germline trimming cut 6 bases from V and 4 bases from J; bases unmatched to any gene: 7. Germline V gives CDR1 SGHTA, CDR2 FQGNSA. The CDR3 spans 14 residues. CDR3 residues: CASRRGLARETQYF. The CDR3 nucleotides read TGTGCCAGCAGGCGTGGACTAGCCCGAGAGACCCAGTACTTC.

The chain uses TRBV5-6 and TRBJ1-2, with D possibly matching TRBD1 (6 bases). V was pared by 2 bases and J by 4 bases, with 12 bases between. The CDR3 covers 14 residues. The germline gives CDR1 SGHDT, CDR2 YYEEEE. The DNA of the CDR3 is TGTGCCAGCAGCTTCGACAGGCTGAGCTATGGCTACACCTTC. It codes for CASSFDRLSYGYTF.

The rearrangement uses TRBV7-2 and TRBJ2-1, with 13 bases identical to TRBD2. The CDR3 extends over 18 amino acids. The V gene's germline CDR1 is SGHTA and CDR2 FQGNSA. V trimming: 3 bases; J trimming: 5 bases; junction bases outside the gene matches: 10. The CDR3 sequence is CASSFPTSGGLRDNEQFF. The CDR3 nucleotides are TGTGCCAGCAGCTTTCCGACTAGCGGGGGGCTGCGGGACAATGAGCAGTTCTTC.

This sequence joins TRBV6-5 and TRBJ1-1; D might be TRBD1 (6 bases). The CDR3 consists of 14 residues. Germline CDR1 and CDR2: MNHEY and SVGAGI. V was clipped by 8 bases and J by 2 bases, with 15 bases between them. The CDR3 DNA follows: TGTGCCAGCTCGGGGGGGCGGATTAACACTGAAGCTTTCTTT. Translating gives CASSGGRINTEAFF.

This chain links TRBV15 with TRBJ2-3; TRBD2 matches 7 bases. Trimming cost V 2 bases and J 3 bases; bases outside gene matches: 14. CDR3 length: 18 residues. Germline CDR1 LNHNV, CDR2 YYDKDF (reference sequence). This chain's CDR3 is CATSRLETMAGATDTQYF. The CDR3 coding sequence is TGTGCCACCAGCAGATTGGAAACTATGGCGGGAGCAACAGATACGCAGTATTTT.

The chain is built from TRBV18 and TRBJ1-4; 7 positions agree with TRBD1. Germline CDR1 is KGHSH and CDR2 is LQKENI. J gave up 4 bases and V 6 bases, and 11 bases lay outside the gene matches. CDR3 length: 16 residues. The CDR3 protein is CASSGQNTRGNEKLFF. CDR3 DNA sequence: TGTGCCAGCTCGGGACAGAACACCCGGGGTAATGAAAAACTGTTTTTT.

This clone was seen a few times. The chain joins TRBV27 to TRBJ1-2, with TRBD1 matching 11 bases. Germline V gene sequence: CDR1 MNHEY, CDR2 SMNVEV (reference sequence). This CDR3 region has 17 residues. The ends lost 6 bases at V and 5 bases at J; junction bases unmatched: 14. The CDR3 region has the DNA TGTGCCAGCAGCAGGATCCATTCGGACAGGGGGCCTTATGGCTACACCTTC. Its translation: CASSRIHSDRGPYGYTF.

The V gene is TRBV5-6, the J gene TRBJ1-6; 7 nucleotides match TRBD1. In germline, CDR1 is SGHDT, CDR2 YYEEEE. This CDR3 spans 15 amino acids. V was pared by 0 bases and J by 6 bases, with 3 bases of the junction left unmatched. CDR3 in DNA: TGTGCCAGCAGCTTGGTGGCAGGGGGTAATTCACCCCTCCACTTT. This gives the protein CASSLVAGGNSPLHF.

CDR3 amino acids: CASSLDRAGNTIYF. The CDR3 coding sequence is TGTGCCAGCAGCCTGGACAGGGCTGGAAACACCATATATTTT. V gene TRBV7-8 combines with J gene TRBJ1-3; 8 bases line up with TRBD1. This CDR3 is built from 14 residues. Germline-derived CDR1 and CDR2 are SGHVS and FQNEAQ. The trim removed 5 bases at V and 2 bases at J, leaving 2 bases unmatched.

This chain joins TRBV9 and TRBJ2-1, with 9 bases lining up with TRBD2. CDR1 and CDR2 (germline): SGDLS, YYNGEE. V trimming: 5 bases; J trimming: 2 bases; junction bases outside the gene matches: 5. This CDR3 region has 15 residues. CDR3 residues: CASSATSGAYNEQFF. The CDR3 DNA follows: TGTGCCAGCAGTGCGACTAGCGGAGCCTACAATGAGCAGTTCTTC.

J is TRBJ2-3 and V is TRBV27, with D possibly being TRBD2 (5 bases). Trimming pared 5 bases from V and 8 bases from J, leaving 14 bases between. This CDR3 has 13 residues. The V gene's germline CDR1 is MNHEY and CDR2 SMNVEV (reference sequence). The CDR3 DNA reads as TGTGCCAGCAGTCCCCAGCGGCACGGTACGCAGTATTTT. Translating it yields CASSPQRHGTQYF.

This chain uses TRBV5-4 with TRBJ2-7, with a possible D match to TRBD2 (6 bases). CDR3 size: 14 residues. V lost 3 bases, J lost 2 bases, and 12 bases lay in between. The V gene's germline CDR1 is SGHNT and CDR2 YYREEE (reference sequence). The CDR3 spells CASSSRDWTYEQYF. In DNA, the CDR3 is TGTGCCAGCAGCTCTCGGGACTGGACCTACGAGCAGTACTTC.

This sequence joins TRBV19 and TRBJ2-3; 14 positions match TRBD2. The V and J ends lost 3 bases and 7 bases, in that order; junction bases with no gene match: 6. The CDR3 totals 16 residues. Germline V CDR1 and CDR2: LNHDA, SQIVND (reference sequence). CDR3 in amino acids: CASSMWTSGRSNTQYF. CDR3 sequence (DNA): TGTGCCAGTAGTATGTGGACTAGCGGGAGGTCGAATACGCAGTATTTT.

The chain couples TRBV7-2 to TRBJ2-3; 15 nucleotides line up with TRBD2. CDR3 length: 18 amino acids. The J segment lost 3 bases and the V segment lost 4 bases, leaving 8 bases of the junction unmatched. CDR1 and CDR2 from the germline V gene are SGHTA and FQGNSA. CDR3 DNA sequence: TGTGCCAGCAGCTACCAGGGACTAGCGGGAGGAGGGACAGATACGCAGTATTTT. Translated, it gives CASSYQGLAGGGTDTQYF.

V gene TRBV7-8 combines with J gene TRBJ2-7, with D hard to call. V lost 4 bases and J lost 3, with 13 bases in between. Germline V gives CDR1 SGHVS, CDR2 FQNEAQ. CDR3 length: 14 amino acids. The CDR3 loop reads CASSSARQNYEQYF. The CDR3 coding sequence is TGTGCCAGCAGCTCAGCCAGGCAAAACTACGAGCAGTACTTC.

The chain combines TRBV14 with TRBJ2-3, with 10 positions matching TRBD2. The CDR3 has 18 residues. Germline V CDR1 and CDR2: SGHDN, FVKESK. Trimming took 4 bases from V and 1 from J; bases not matched to a gene: 11. CDR3 in DNA: TGTGCCAGCAGCCTTGGAGCTAGCGGGGGAGGAGGCACAGATACGCAGTATTTT. Encoded protein: CASSLGASGGGGTDTQYF.

V gene TRBV2 combines with J gene TRBJ1-6; TRBD1 might be the D (5 bases). This CDR3 has 13 amino acids. V dropped 6 bases and J dropped 9 bases, with 12 bases sitting between them. Germline assignment: CDR1 SNHLY and CDR2 FYNNEI. This CDR3 reads CASRAGRGSPLHF. The CDR3 DNA sequence: TGTGCCAGCAGGGCCGGGAGGGGTTCACCCCTCCACTTT.

This clone was counted once. Its ends do not fully match the called genes, so a read error is possible. J is TRBJ2-7 and V is TRBV7-9; a weak D match, TRBD2 (6 bases). The CDR3 runs 15 residues. Germline V CDR1 and CDR2: SEHNR, FQNEAQ (reference sequence). This CDR3 reads CAGSQGTGASYEQYF. For the CDR3, the DNA is TGTGCCGGCAGCCAAGGCACGGGAGCCTCCTACGAGCAGTACTTC.

The chain carries TRBV5-1 and TRBJ1-4; no clear D. Germline assignment: CDR1 SGHRS and CDR2 YFSETQ. The CDR3 sequence is 14 residues long. V dropped 0 bases and J dropped 0 bases, with 3 bases sitting between them. CDR3: CASSLASTNEKLFF. DNA of the CDR3: TGCGCCAGCAGCTTGGCGTCAACTAATGAAAAACTGTTTTTT.

The chain recombines TRBV12-3 or TRBV12-4 with TRBJ2-3; D is possibly TRBD2 (6 bases). V was cut by 5 bases and J by 4 bases, with 10 bases left in between. There are 13 residues in the CDR3. CDR3 loop: CASSMRLADTQYF. CDR3 coding DNA: TGTGCCAGCAGTATGAGACTAGCAGATACGCAGTATTTT.

The rearrangement links TRBV18 to TRBJ2-1, with a tentative D call TRBD1 (6 bases). V was clipped by 5 bases and J by 5 bases, with 13 bases between them. The CDR3 has 14 amino acids. CDR1 and CDR2 (germline): KGHSH, LQKENI. The chain's CDR3 is CASSSSYRDNEQFF. In DNA form, the CDR3 reads TGTGCCAGCTCATCCTCCTACAGGGACAATGAGCAGTTCTTC.

J is TRBJ1-6 and V is TRBV4-1, with D possibly matching TRBD1 (5 bases). CDR1 and CDR2 (germline): MGHRA, YSYEKL. The V end was cut by 3 bases, the J end by 7 bases, with 16 bases between. The length of the CDR3 is 16 residues. CDR3 sequence (DNA): TGCGCCAGCAGCCAGAGCCCGGGACGGGAGAATTCACCCCTCCACTTT. It codes for CASSQSPGRENSPLHF.

The chain employs TRBV6-1 and TRBJ1-5, with D possibly matching TRBD1 (6 bases). Germline V gene sequence: CDR1 MNHNS, CDR2 SASEGT. V gave up 1 base and J gave up 6 bases, with 13 bases separating them. The CDR3 totals 15 residues. CDR3 bases: TGTGCCAGCAGTGAAGGACAGGAGAGGGTTCAGCCCCAGCATTTT. This encodes CASSEGQERVQPQHF.

In this sample, this clone turned up once. A read error may account for a junction end that differs from germline. The V gene is TRBV6-5, the J gene TRBJ2-7; 10 bases fit TRBD1. The CDR3 is 15 residues long. The V gene's germline CDR1 is MNHEY and CDR2 SVGAGI. CDR3 coding DNA: TGTGCCGGCAGTTCTCCCGGGACAGGGGAATACGAGCAGTACTTC. Its protein is CAGSSPGTGEYEQYF.

V and J are TRBV10-3 and TRBJ2-5; tentative D call: TRBD1 (6 bases). The V end lost 6 bases, the J end lost 0 bases, and 11 bases lay between the germline ends. CDR1 is ENHRY, CDR2 SYGVKD, per germline. This CDR3 is built from 14 residues. The CDR3 region has the DNA TGTGCCATCAGGGGGGCGGAGTACCAAGAGACCCAGTACTTC. This gives the protein CAIRGAEYQETQYF.

This clone occurred once. This chain links TRBV5-1 with TRBJ2-5, with a possible D match to TRBD2 (6 bases). CDR1 is SGHRS, CDR2 YFSETQ, per germline. The germline V and J ends were trimmed by 0 bases and 0 bases, with 18 bases remaining between them. The CDR3 is made up of 18 amino acids. Written as DNA, the CDR3 is TGCGCCAGCAGCTTGGGTTTGGGTGACGGGGGATACCAAGAGACCCAGTACTTC. Translated: CASSLGLGDGGYQETQYF.

The chain uses TRBV29-1 and TRBJ2-3; 8 bases are a match to TRBD1. There are 13 residues in the CDR3. CDR1 is SQVTM, CDR2 ANQGSEA, per germline. Trimming removed 4 bases from V and 2 bases from J; junction bases left unmatched: 2. The CDR3 sequence is CSVAQGVTDTQYF. CDR3 nucleotides: TGCAGCGTTGCACAGGGGGTCACAGATACGCAGTATTTT.

J is TRBJ1-1 and V is TRBV4-1; D may be TRBD1 (6 bases). CDR1 is MGHRA and CDR2 is YSYEKL in the germline V gene. This CDR3 comprises 15 residues. Trimming took 8 bases from V and 5 from J, leaving 21 bases between them. The CDR3 DNA reads as TGCGCCAGCCTCAACAGGGCATCCGGTAGGACTGAAGCTTTCTTT. Its translation is CASLNRASGRTEAFF.

The chain recombines TRBV9 with TRBJ1-1, with TRBD1 identical over 9 bases. Unmatched junction bases numbered 7, after V lost 4 bases and J lost 0 bases. CDR1 is SGDLS and CDR2 is YYNGEE in the germline V gene. There are 16 residues in the CDR3. The CDR3 sequence: CASSYTGGSMNTEAFF. The DNA for the CDR3 is TGTGCCAGCAGCTACACAGGGGGCAGCATGAACACTGAAGCTTTCTTT.